The rows below give T cell receptor beta chains drawn from one sample of a study of tumor and adjacent non-tumor tissue in lung cancer. A single record per CDR3 protein comes from TCRdb applying MiXCR to the multiplex PCR reads. The sample lists fewer than 120,000 distinct CDR3 sequences; approximately 80% were seen once. Sequenced sample: lung tumor tissue. These receptors all come from a man between 65 and 85 years old with non-small cell lung cancer. Each CDR3 is given without its conserved first and last residue.

13	TRBV5-1	TRBJ1-1	ASSSTGTGATEAF
14	TRBV28	TRBJ2-7	ASRGQGLHLAYKQY
13	TRBV7-9	TRBJ1-5	ASCLECGMNQPQH
11	TRBV6-1	TRBJ2-5	ASNEVGGPREY
15	TRBV4-3	TRBJ2-1	ASNEDPAGAKYNEHF
12	TRBV6-5	TRBJ2-7	VSCYVRGTYEQY
13	TRBV11-2	TRBJ2-7	ASNPGRGPTYEQY
13	TRBV30	TRBJ2-7	ALYPGTGLSYEQY
13	TRBV6-2/TRBV6-3	TRBJ2-2	ASYLEQGNTGQLF
11	TRBV29-1	TRBJ2-5	SVSDRFRETQH
14	TRBV7-6	TRBJ2-5	ASSLAVHLGQETQY
13	TRBV29-1	TRBJ2-5	SVHEGAQILETQY
11	TRBV6-5	TRBJ1-2	ASSYLRGDGYT
13	TRBV10-2	TRBJ2-1	ASRFPGPSSHEQF
11	TRBV12-3/TRBV12-4	TRBJ2-1	ASSFGRGSEQS
13	TRBV11-3	TRBJ2-7	ARSPMTVSVYVQY
13	TRBV11-3	TRBJ2-2	AITGQGRNTWELF
14	TRBV6-5	TRBJ2-7	ASSYHPFSGSYDQY
12	TRBV6-5	TRBJ1-1	ASSYDQMNTEAF
11	TRBV5-6	TRBJ2-1	ASSSKCCNEQF